This TCR beta chain derives from a study of T cell responses to AZD1222 COVID-19 vaccine. Study-level findings and limits: Along spike, vaccine-associated CD4 TCRs were found throughout, with dominance at 160-218 and 743-854. White British ancestry dominated among donors, who included more females, and clonal diversity was possibly underestimated. Reportedly, nearly half of unique spike TCRs recognized epitopes outside B.1.351/B.1.1.7 mutations. No repertoire was sampled before or during the peak T cell response, only after it.

Only in-frame clones appear in the TCRdb table, and some are missing; sequencing was by immunoSEQ multiplex PCR. The sample yields about 120,000 clones, roughly nine tenths seen once. The V and J ends lost 3 bases and 0 bases respectively, with 12 bases between them. This CDR3 spans 16 amino acids. CDR1 and CDR2 from the germline V gene are LNHDA and SQIVND (reference sequence). With respect to this clone: What it recognizes is unknown.

The receptor comes from an adult who received the AZD1222 COVID-19 vaccine. Specimen: peripheral blood, collected 28 days after the second AZD1222 dose. This chain joins TRBV19 and TRBJ2-1, with D possibly being TRBD2 (6 bases). The CDR3 loop is CASSIKGLSSYNEQFF. CDR3 coding DNA: TGTGCCAGTAGTATCAAGGGACTGAGCTCCTACAATGAGCAGTTCTTC.